The 4 T cell receptor beta chains listed next were all sequenced from one sample in a study of cytomegalovirus exposure and HLA in healthy donors. The PCR had 60 Vbeta and 13 Jbeta primers. Sequenced by immunoSEQ multiplex PCR; TCRdb stores in-frame clones only, minus some. Here the sample spans under 200,000 clones, about 70% being singletons. The material sequenced was PBMCs. The source is a woman aged 25 to 39 in good health and CMV-seronegative.

The CDR3 loop is CASSSAGQGEYF. CDR3 coding DNA: TGTGCCAGCAGCTCAGCGGGACAGGGAGAGTATTTT. This chain uses TRBV7-6 with TRBJ2-3, with TRBD1 matching over 9 bases. Germline V gene data show CDR1 as SGHVS and CDR2 as FNYEAQ. V shed 4 bases, J shed 13 bases, and the junction held 6 bases outside the gene matches. The CDR3 consists of 12 residues.

The chain employs TRBV19 and TRBJ1-4, with D tentatively TRBD1 (5 bases). The germline CDR1 and CDR2 sequences are LNHDA and SQIVND (reference sequence). Trimming removed 5 bases at V and 7 bases at J, with 11 bases between. This CDR3 comprises 13 residues. DNA of the CDR3: TGTGCCAGTAGTGGAGGGGCGGCTGAAAAACTGTTTTTT. Translating it yields CASSGGAAEKLFF. Combining the CDR3 with reference TRBV19 and TRBJ1-4 gives the whole variable domain DGGITQSPKYLFRKEGQNVTLSCEQNLNHDAMYWYRQDPGQGLRLIYYSQIVNDFQKGDIAEGYSVSREKKESFPLTVTSAQKNPTAFYLCASSGGAAEKLFFGSGTQLSVL.

The rearrangement uses TRBV9 and TRBJ1-3, with unresolved D. Germline CDR1 SGDLS, CDR2 YYNGEE. The CDR3 runs 17 residues. The V end was cut by 0 bases, the J end by 0 bases, with 13 bases between. The CDR3 coding sequence is TGTGCCAGCAGCGTAGGCGGCAGCTCTAGCTCTGGAAACACCATATATTTT. As protein: CASSVGGSSSSGNTIYF.

This clone came up a few times. This chain joins TRBV2 and TRBJ2-3; tentative D call: TRBD2 (6 bases). The CDR3 spans 16 residues. Trimming cost V 6 bases and J 0 bases, with 16 bases left between them. The germline gives CDR1 SNHLY, CDR2 FYNNEI. This CDR3 is CASRWVGGDSTDTQYF. The CDR3 DNA sequence: TGTGCCAGCAGATGGGTTGGCGGGGATAGCACAGATACGCAGTATTTT.